Here is one TCR beta chain with its context. Its antigen remains unidentified. This sample stems from a study of shared clonotypes between healthy human individuals. Broader study findings: Richness estimates generally favored naive over memory subsets. Unshared clonotypes carried lower generation probabilities than those common to all four donors. Across a handful of donors, naive CD4 shared approximately 4.5%, naive CD8 around 3.8%, memory CD4 roughly 2.1%, memory CD8 0.4%.

Some clones are missing from TCRdb's copy, which holds only in-frame ones; the method was immunoSEQ multiplex PCR. The repertoire holds roughly 2.5 million clones, with roughly nine tenths as singletons. CDR1 SGDLS and CDR2 YYNGEE come from the germline V gene. The CDR3 is 17 amino acids. Trimming removed 0 bases at V and 2 bases at J, with 12 bases between. This TCR was recovered from a man younger than 35 in good health. The V and J genes are TRBV9 and TRBJ2-6, with TRBD1 as a possible D gene (6 bases). The sample comprised naive CD4+ T cells sorted from blood. Subset described: CD45RA+ positively selected. The DNA for the CDR3 is TGTGCCAGCAGCGTAGTGGCAGGGGAACCTGGGGCCAACGTCCTGACTTTC. Encoded protein: CASSVVAGEPGANVLTF.